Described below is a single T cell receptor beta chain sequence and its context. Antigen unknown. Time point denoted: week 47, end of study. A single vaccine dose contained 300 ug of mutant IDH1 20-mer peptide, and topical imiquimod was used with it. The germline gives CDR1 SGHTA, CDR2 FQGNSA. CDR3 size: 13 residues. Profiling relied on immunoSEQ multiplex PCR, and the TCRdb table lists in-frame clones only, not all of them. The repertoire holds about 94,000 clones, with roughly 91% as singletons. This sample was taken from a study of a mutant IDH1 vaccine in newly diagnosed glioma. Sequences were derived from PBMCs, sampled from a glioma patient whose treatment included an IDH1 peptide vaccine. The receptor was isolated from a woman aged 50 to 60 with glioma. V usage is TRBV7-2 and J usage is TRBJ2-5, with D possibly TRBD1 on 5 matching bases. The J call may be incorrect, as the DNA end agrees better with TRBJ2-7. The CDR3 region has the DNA TGTGCCAGCAGCTTAGAGAACAGGAGCGAGCAGTACTTC. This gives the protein CASSLENRSEQYF.